The 18 T cell receptor beta chains listed next were all sequenced from one sample in a study of blood T cell repertoires in COVID-19. Method: immunoSEQ multiplex PCR; TCRdb's copy keeps in-frame clones and lacks some. The sample includes approximately 250,000 clones, under 90% of them seen just once. Sample: peripheral blood. The origin of the receptors is a man aged 60 to 69 with acute or convalescent COVID-19.

The chain is built from TRBV6-4 and TRBJ1-1, with 10 positions matching TRBD1. Germline V gene data show CDR1 as MRHNA and CDR2 as SNTAGT. Unmatched junction bases numbered 3, after V lost 3 bases and J lost 5 bases. The CDR3 extends over 14 amino acids. The CDR3: CASSETGGITEAFF. CDR3 DNA sequence: TGTGCCAGCAGTGAGACAGGGGGCATAACTGAAGCTTTCTTT.

This clone occurred once. V and J are TRBV10-3 and TRBJ2-1; D may be TRBD2 (6 bases). Trimming stripped 3 bases from V and 2 bases from J, with 17 bases between. Germline CDR1 and CDR2: ENHRY and SYGVKD. The CDR3 sequence is 17 residues long. CDR3 sequence (DNA): TGTGCCATCAGTGAAAGGGGAGGTGGGTCTGCCTACAATGAGCAGTTCTTC. Its translation: CAISERGGGSAYNEQFF.

Only one count was recorded for this clone. The chain is built from TRBV6-5 and TRBJ2-7, with D hard to call. V was pared by 2 bases and J by 4 bases, with 9 bases between. The CDR3 contains 13 residues. Germline V gives CDR1 MNHEY, CDR2 SVGAGI. In DNA, the CDR3 is TGTGCCAGCAGTTACCATGACAAATACGAGCAGTACTTC. It codes for CASSYHDKYEQYF.

This clone was recorded only once. The chain joins TRBV5-4 to TRBJ2-5; 9 bases map to TRBD2. This CDR3 has 15 residues. V was clipped by 2 bases and J by 1 base; unmatched bases: 3. Germline assignment: CDR1 SGHNT and CDR2 YYREEE (reference sequence). The CDR3 DNA is TGTGCCAGCAGCTTCCCTAGCGGGGCCCAAGAGACCCAGTACTTC. Its protein is CASSFPSGAQETQYF.

J is TRBJ1-3 and V is TRBV7-2, with D perhaps TRBD1 (6 bases). Germline V CDR1 and CDR2: SGHTA, FQGNSA. CDR3 length equals 14 residues. With 1 base removed from V and 4 bases from J, the gap between germline ends came to 8 bases. CDR3: CASSLGTAGNTIYF. CDR3 DNA sequence: TGTGCCAGCAGCTTAGGGACAGCCGGAAACACCATATATTTT.

The V gene is TRBV7-9, the J gene TRBJ1-1; the D gene is possibly TRBD1 (5 bases). Trimming cost V 1 base and J 8 bases, with 5 bases left between them. Germline V gives CDR1 SEHNR, CDR2 FQNEAQ (reference sequence). CDR3 length: 11 residues. CDR3 amino acids: CASSLDREAFF. The CDR3 DNA reads TGTGCCAGCAGCTTAGACAGGGAAGCTTTCTTT. The full variable domain, completed using reference TRBV7-9 and TRBJ1-1, is DTGVSQNPRHKITKRGQNVTFRCDPISEHNRLYWYRQTLGQGPEFLTYFQNEAQLEKSRLLSDRFSAERPKGSFSTLEIQRTEQGDSAMYLCASSLDREAFFGQGTRLTVV.

The rearrangement joins TRBV28 to TRBJ2-3; 7 bases match TRBD2. The length of the CDR3 is 15 residues. Losses at the gene ends were 0 bases for V and 3 bases for J; bases not matched to a gene: 3. Germline V lookup: CDR1 MDHEN, CDR2 SYDVKM. DNA for the CDR3: TGTGCCAGCAGTTTATGGTTGGGGGGGACAGATACGCAGTATTTT. It codes for CASSLWLGGTDTQYF.

The chain carries TRBV6-2 or TRBV6-3 and TRBJ2-3, with TRBD2 matching over 10 bases. V trimming: 3 bases; J trimming: 5 bases; junction bases outside the gene matches: 5. Germline lookup yields CDR1 MNHEY and CDR2 SVGEGT. The CDR3 sequence is 15 residues long. CDR3 coding DNA: TGTGCCAGCAGTTATAGTCCTAGCGGGGGAGATACGCAGTATTTT. Protein sequence: CASSYSPSGGDTQYF.

The chain employs TRBV7-9 and TRBJ1-2, with 7 bases lining up with TRBD1. CDR3 length: 14 residues. Germline CDR1 reads SEHNR; CDR2 reads FQNEAQ (reference sequence). V lost 7 bases, J lost 5 bases, and 10 bases stayed unmatched. The CDR3 nucleotides read TGTGCCAGCACAGAAACAGGGGCCGGGTATGGCTACACCTTC. Residues: CASTETGAGYGYTF.

The chain employs TRBV4-1 and TRBJ1-2; unclear D gene. The CDR3 is 12 amino acids. V dropped 3 bases and J dropped 2 bases, with 4 bases sitting between them. Germline V lookup: CDR1 MGHRA, CDR2 YSYEKL. The CDR3 DNA is TGCGCCAGCAGCCAGGAGAACTATGGCTACACCTTC. Protein product: CASSQENYGYTF.

The chain is built from TRBV27 and TRBJ2-1; D ambiguous. The CDR3 totals 11 residues. Deletions cut 6 bases from V and 3 bases from J, with 3 bases between. Germline lookup yields CDR1 MNHEY and CDR2 SMNVEV (reference sequence). The CDR3 nucleotides are TGTGCCAGCAGCTACTACAATGAGCAGTTCTTC. Translation gives CASSYYNEQFF.

CDR3 residues: CASSLAGGYGYNEQFF. The CDR3 nucleotides read TGTGCCAGTAGCCTAGCGGGAGGCTATGGTTACAATGAGCAGTTCTTC. The gene calls are TRBV19 and TRBJ2-1; TRBD2 matches 11 bases. Germline CDR1 and CDR2: LNHDA and SQIVND (reference sequence). The trim removed 6 bases at V and 4 bases at J, leaving 8 bases unmatched. The CDR3 consists of 16 residues.

This clone occurred once. This sequence joins TRBV19 and TRBJ1-2, with D unresolved. Trimming removed 10 bases at V and 0 bases at J, with 15 bases between. The germline CDR1 and CDR2 sequences are LNHDA and SQIVND (reference sequence). CDR3 length: 14 amino acids. Written as DNA, the CDR3 is TGTGCCACCACCGCGGGTCGGGCTAACTATGGCTACACCTTC. Its protein product is CATTAGRANYGYTF.

The rearrangement uses TRBV14 and TRBJ2-1; no firm D call. There are 13 residues in the CDR3. V was pared by 6 bases and J by 0 bases, with 6 bases between. Germline CDR1 is SGHDN and CDR2 is FVKESK. The CDR3 DNA is TGTGCCAGCAGTCTGAGCTCCTACAATGAGCAGTTCTTC. Its protein product is CASSLSSYNEQFF. The complete variable domain, with remaining parts taken from reference TRBV14 and TRBJ2-1, reads EAGVTQFPSHSVIEKGQTVTLRCDPISGHDNLYWYRRVMGKEIKFLLHFVKESKQDESGMPNNRFLAERTGGTYSTLKVQPAELEDSGVYFCASSLSSYNEQFFGPGTRLTVL.

This rearrangement joins TRBV5-1 to TRBJ2-7; weak D call: TRBD1 (6 bases). The CDR3 runs to 14 residues. Germline V lookup: CDR1 SGHRS, CDR2 YFSETQ. V was pared by 2 bases and J by 2 bases, with 11 bases between. DNA for the CDR3: TGCGCCAGCAGCTTAGGACAGCCTACCTACGAGCAGTACTTC. As protein: CASSLGQPTYEQYF. Full variable domain (rest looked up from reference TRBV5-1 and TRBJ2-7): KAGVTQTPRYLIKTRGQQVTLSCSPISGHRSVSWYQQTPGQGLQFLFEYFSETQRNKGNFPGRFSGRQFSNSRSEMNVSTLELGDSALYLCASSLGQPTYEQYFGPGTRLTVT.

The chain is built from TRBV25-1 and TRBJ2-4, with D possibly matching TRBD1 (7 bases). V shed 6 bases and J shed 6 bases, with 15 bases lying between them. The CDR3 consists of 14 residues. CDR1 is MGHDK, CDR2 SYGVNS, per germline. CDR3: CASRPGTAGNIQYF. The CDR3, as DNA: TGTGCCAGCAGGCCCGGGACAGCGGGAAACATTCAGTACTTC.

Written as DNA, the CDR3 is TGTGCCAGCAGCCAAGATCTCAGTATGGCACGTCAGAGGGCCACTGAAGCTTTCTTT. Encoded protein: CASSQDLSMARQRATEAFF. The V call is TRBV4-2, the J call TRBJ1-1, with no clear D. There are 19 residues in the CDR3. The germline V and J ends were trimmed by 0 bases and 4 bases, with 24 bases remaining between them. Germline lookup yields CDR1 LGHNA and CDR2 YNFKEQ.

The rearrangement links TRBV11-2 to TRBJ2-3; maybe TRBD1 (6 bases). Germline V CDR1 and CDR2: SGHAT, FQNNGV. The CDR3 sequence is 14 residues long. V gave up 1 base and J gave up 4 bases, with 9 bases separating them. DNA for the CDR3: TGTGCCAGCAGCTTAGGACAGGTGGCAGATACGCAGTATTTT. The encoded protein is CASSLGQVADTQYF.